The 25 T cell receptor beta chains given below trace back to one sample, sequenced in a study of shared clonotypes between healthy human individuals. Sequencing was performed with immunoSEQ multiplex PCR; in TCRdb, only in-frame clones are kept and a portion is missing. The data contain around 600,000 clones, approximately 96% of them singletons. Naivety among CD8 cells was defined by CD45RO negativity and positive CCR7 selection, thereby excluding terminally differentiated effector memory CD45RA+ cells. Sequencing was performed on naive CD8+ T cells sorted from blood. Source of these receptors: a woman aged 25 to 45 in good health.

This clone was seen a single time. The chain is built from TRBV11-2 and TRBJ1-2; D is ambiguous. Germline V CDR1 and CDR2: SGHAT, FQNNGV. V dropped 3 bases and J dropped 1 base, with 6 bases sitting between them. The CDR3 covers 13 residues. CDR3 DNA sequence: TGTGCCAGCAGCTTGCCCAATAACTATGGCTACACCTTC. It is translated as CASSLPNNYGYTF. Full variable domain (rest looked up from reference TRBV11-2 and TRBJ1-2): EAGVAQSPRYKIIEKRQSVAFWCNPISGHATLYWYQQILGQGPKLLIQFQNNGVVDDSQLPKDRFSAERLKGVDSTLKIQPAKLEDSAVYLCASSLPNNYGYTFGSGTRLTVV.

This clone occurred a few times. The V call is TRBV19, the J call TRBJ2-2, with D possibly TRBD1 on 6 matching bases. There are 12 residues in the CDR3. V lost 7 bases to trimming and J lost 6 bases, with 9 bases between them. The germline V gene encodes CDR1 LNHDA and CDR2 SQIVND (reference sequence). In nucleotides, the CDR3 is TGTGCCAGTACAGGGGTGGCCGGGGAGCTGTTTTTT. Protein sequence: CASTGVAGELFF.

The V call is TRBV28, the J call TRBJ1-2, with a weak D call TRBD1 (5 bases). The CDR3 has 13 amino acids. Germline V CDR1 and CDR2: MDHEN, SYDVKM. V shed 5 bases and J shed 4 bases, with 11 bases lying between them. In nucleotides, the CDR3 is TGTGCCAGCAGTGGTGACAGCCTCTATGGCTACACCTTC. Translated: CASSGDSLYGYTF.

J is TRBJ1-2 and V is TRBV11-2; tentative D call: TRBD1 (6 bases). The CDR3 runs 15 residues. Germline CDR1 is SGHAT and CDR2 is FQNNGV. V was trimmed by 4 bases and J by 0 bases, leaving 12 bases between them. In nucleotides, the CDR3 is TGTGCCAGCAGCTGGTGGACAGAGACTAACTATGGCTACACCTTC. Translated, it gives CASSWWTETNYGYTF. The variable domain in full, completed from reference TRBV11-2 and TRBJ1-2, reads EAGVAQSPRYKIIEKRQSVAFWCNPISGHATLYWYQQILGQGPKLLIQFQNNGVVDDSQLPKDRFSAERLKGVDSTLKIQPAKLEDSAVYLCASSWWTETNYGYTFGSGTRLTVV.

The genes are TRBV2 and TRBJ2-7; no firm D call. Germline lookup yields CDR1 SNHLY and CDR2 FYNNEI. V lost 6 bases, J lost 0 bases, and 6 bases lay in between. CDR3 length: 12 residues. Here the CDR3 reads CASSKGSYEQYF. CDR3 DNA sequence: TGTGCCAGCAGCAAGGGCTCCTACGAGCAGTACTTC.

Concerning this clone: The junction and the germline gene differ at one end; a read error may be behind it. The chain combines TRBV19 with TRBJ2-5, with 8 positions matching TRBD1. CDR1 and CDR2 from the germline V gene are LNHDA and SQIVND (reference sequence). The CDR3 sequence is 16 residues long. CDR3 amino acids: CASSSAWTGNQETQYF. DNA for the CDR3: TGTGCCAGTAGTTCCGCATGGACAGGGAACCAGGAGACCCAGTACTTC.

CDR3: CATSGILEFRRGSGFF. The CDR3 DNA follows: TGTGCCACCAGCGGGATCCTTGAATTTAGGCGGGGGTCCGGTTTCTTT. V is TRBV15 and J is TRBJ1-1; tentatively, D is TRBD1 (5 bases). The V gene lost 5 bases and the J gene lost 13 bases, with 29 bases spanning the gap. The CDR3 covers 16 residues. Germline lookup yields CDR1 LNHNV and CDR2 YYDKDF (reference sequence).

The rearrangement links TRBV5-5 to TRBJ2-7, with 9 bases that match TRBD1. The CDR3 covers 14 residues. Per germline, CDR1 SGHKS and CDR2 YYEKEE (reference sequence). J lost 3 bases, V lost 1 base, and 2 bases had no gene match. In nucleotides, the CDR3 is TGTGCCAGCAGCTTGAGGACAGGGGACTACGAGCAGTACTTC. The encoded protein is CASSLRTGDYEQYF.

The chain couples TRBV28 to TRBJ2-1, with 12 bases fitting TRBD2. Germline assignment: CDR1 MDHEN and CDR2 SYDVKM. The CDR3 covers 16 residues. The V and J ends lost 2 bases and 9 bases, in that order; junction bases with no gene match: 8. Written as DNA, the CDR3 is TGTGCCAGCAGTTTAATAGGACTAGCGGGACCCAGTGAGCAGTTCTTC. As protein: CASSLIGLAGPSEQFF. The full variable domain, with the rest looked up from reference TRBV28 and TRBJ2-1, is DVKVTQSSRYLVKRTGEKVFLECVQDMDHENMFWYRQDPGLGLRLIYFSYDVKMKEKGDIPEGYSVSREKKERFSLILESASTNQTSMYLCASSLIGLAGPSEQFFGPGTRLTVL.

The CDR3 loop is CASSQVPTPVPNTEAFF. Written as DNA, the CDR3 is TGCGCCAGCAGCCAAGTCCCTACACCCGTTCCGAACACTGAAGCTTTCTTT. The rearrangement joins TRBV4-1 to TRBJ1-1; D is ambiguous. The CDR3 sequence is 17 residues long. The V end lost 1 base, the J end lost 1 base, and 16 bases lay between the germline ends. Germline CDR1 reads MGHRA; CDR2 reads YSYEKL.

The count of this clone is one. The chain links TRBV7-6 to TRBJ1-1; 8 bases line up with TRBD1. The V and J ends lost 3 bases and 1 base, in that order; junction bases with no gene match: 4. Germline CDR1 reads SGHVS; CDR2 reads FNYEAQ. The CDR3 consists of 15 residues. The CDR3 DNA sequence: TGTGCCAGCAGCTTCGACAGGGGCGGGAACACTGAAGCTTTCTTT. Amino acids: CASSFDRGGNTEAFF. Combining the CDR3 with reference TRBV7-6 and TRBJ1-1 gives the whole variable domain GAGVSQSPRYKVTKRGQDVALRCDPISGHVSLYWYRQALGQGPEFLTYFNYEAQQDKSGLPNDRFSAERPEGSISTLTIQRTEQRDSAMYRCASSFDRGGNTEAFFGQGTRLTVV.

This clone came up once. The chain joins TRBV28 to TRBJ2-7, with 9 bases that match TRBD2. Looked up from germline, CDR1 is MDHEN and CDR2 is SYDVKM. The CDR3 contains 15 residues. V lost 7 bases, J lost 0 bases, and 7 bases stayed unmatched. The CDR3 region has the DNA TGTGCCAGCATAATGACTAGCGGAAACTCCTACGAGCAGTACTTC. Residues: CASIMTSGNSYEQYF.

Note on this clone: The same CDR3 is also encoded by other DNA sequences in this sample. The chain joins TRBV5-4 to TRBJ2-7; D unclear. Trimming pared 3 bases from V and 5 bases from J, leaving 6 bases between. CDR3 length: 11 amino acids. The germline V gene has CDR1 SGHNT and CDR2 YYREEE (reference sequence). The CDR3 sequence is CASSSLNEQYF. CDR3 sequence (DNA): TGTGCCAGCAGCTCTCTAAACGAGCAGTACTTC. The full variable domain, in which reference TRBV5-4 and TRBJ2-7 provide the parts outside the CDR3, is ETGVTQSPTHLIKTRGQQVTLRCSSQSGHNTVSWYQQALGQGPQFIFQYYREEENGRGNFPPRFSGLQFPNYSSELNVNALELDDSALYLCASSSLNEQYFGPGTRLTVT.

Written as DNA, the CDR3 is TGCAGCACCTACAGGGTTGTTACTGAAGCTTTCTTT. Amino acids: CSTYRVVTEAFF. V and J are TRBV29-1 and TRBJ1-1, with a tentative D call TRBD1 (6 bases). Germline-derived CDR1 and CDR2 are SQVTM and ANQGSEA. The CDR3 runs to 12 residues. Trimming left V 8 bases short and J 5 bases short, with 15 bases between.

The rearrangement joins TRBV19 to TRBJ2-7, with D possibly TRBD2 on 5 matching bases. V shed 3 bases and J shed 2 bases, with 11 bases lying between them. The CDR3 has 14 residues. Germline CDR1 is LNHDA and CDR2 is SQIVND (reference sequence). The CDR3 nucleotides read TGTGCCAGTAGTATTGCCGACGGGACCTACGAGCAGTACTTC. This encodes CASSIADGTYEQYF. The variable domain in full, completed from reference TRBV19 and TRBJ2-7, reads DGGITQSPKYLFRKEGQNVTLSCEQNLNHDAMYWYRQDPGQGLRLIYYSQIVNDFQKGDIAEGYSVSREKKESFPLTVTSAQKNPTAFYLCASSIADGTYEQYFGPGTRLTVT.

This clone was observed once. The V and J genes are TRBV14 and TRBJ2-5; D may be TRBD1 (6 bases). The last part of the DNA fits TRBJ2-7 better; the J call may be wrong. Germline lookup yields CDR1 SGHDN and CDR2 FVKESK. CDR3 length: 17 residues. DNA of the CDR3: TGTGCCAGCAGCCAAGAACCGACAGGCGCCTTGTCCTACGAGCAGTACTTC. Translated, it gives CASSQEPTGALSYEQYF.

The rearrangement links TRBV27 to TRBJ1-1; 10 nucleotides match TRBD1. Germline CDR1 is MNHEY and CDR2 is SMNVEV (reference sequence). V was pared by 7 bases and J by 4 bases, with 6 bases of the junction left unmatched. The CDR3 extends over 14 amino acids. The CDR3 DNA follows: TGTGCCAGCAATCCGACAGGGGGCACCACTGAAGCTTTCTTT. Its protein product is CASNPTGGTTEAFF.

The V and J genes are TRBV5-6 and TRBJ2-7; D might be TRBD1 or TRBD2, each matching 5 bases. The ends were cut back, 3 bases at V and 2 bases at J, with 15 bases in the middle. The CDR3 contains 15 residues. Germline CDR1 reads SGHDT; CDR2 reads YYEEEE. The CDR3 loop is CASSSAPLGAYEQYF. As DNA, the CDR3 is TGTGCCAGCAGCTCGGCACCACTAGGGGCCTACGAGCAGTACTTC.

This chain connects TRBV28 to TRBJ2-2; D gene unclear. CDR1 is MDHEN, CDR2 SYDVKM, per germline. The CDR3 is made up of 15 amino acids. Trimming left V 6 bases short and J 1 base short, with 12 bases between. DNA for the CDR3: TGTGCCAGCAGCCCGTTTACAGAGAACACCGGGGAGCTGTTTTTT. Amino acids: CASSPFTENTGELFF.

V is TRBV5-5 and J is TRBJ2-7; a weak D match, TRBD1 (6 bases). The CDR3 runs 15 residues. V dropped 4 bases and J dropped 2 bases, with 16 bases sitting between them. Germline lookup yields CDR1 SGHKS and CDR2 YYEKEE (reference sequence). The CDR3 DNA is TGTGCCAGCAGCGAGGGAACAGGGATCCCCTACGAGCAGTACTTC. Its translation: CASSEGTGIPYEQYF. Complete variable domain (other parts from reference TRBV5-5 and TRBJ2-7): DAGVTQSPTHLIKTRGQQVTLRCSPISGHKSVSWYQQVLGQGPQFIFQYYEKEERGRGNFPDRFSARQFPNYSSELNVNALLLGDSALYLCASSEGTGIPYEQYFGPGTRLTVT.

The CDR3 region has the DNA TGTGCCAGCAGCCCGGGACTAGCGAAATACGAGCAGTACTTC. It specifies CASSPGLAKYEQYF. The chain carries TRBV9 and TRBJ2-7, with 10 bases that match TRBD2. The germline V gene encodes CDR1 SGDLS and CDR2 YYNGEE. This CDR3 comprises 14 residues. V lost 4 bases and J lost 4; bases outside the gene matches: 5.

The genes are TRBV19 and TRBJ2-1; no firm D call. The CDR3 consists of 12 residues. Germline V gives CDR1 LNHDA, CDR2 SQIVND (reference sequence). V was shortened by 6 bases and J by 5 bases, with 8 bases between the two germline ends. The DNA for the CDR3 is TGTGCCAGTAGCTGGGCGAACAATGAGCAGTTCTTC. This translates into CASSWANNEQFF.

The rearrangement joins TRBV9 to TRBJ2-6, with 7 bases matching TRBD1. This CDR3 region has 17 residues. Germline V CDR1 and CDR2: SGDLS, YYNGEE. V lost 0 bases to trimming and J lost 0 bases; unmatched junction nucleotides: 3. CDR3 coding DNA: TGTGCCAGCAGCGTAGAGACAGGGCTCTCTGGGGCCAACGTCCTGACTTTC. As protein: CASSVETGLSGANVLTF.

The chain joins TRBV19 to TRBJ2-7; D possibly corresponds to TRBD1 (7 bases). The CDR3 extends over 16 amino acids. From germline, CDR1 is LNHDA and CDR2 SQIVND (reference sequence). V lost 0 bases and J lost 4, with 16 bases in between. CDR3 sequence: CASSIDRETGIYEQYF. The CDR3, as DNA: TGTGCCAGTAGTATAGATCGGGAGACAGGGATTTACGAGCAGTACTTC. Full variable domain (remainder filled in from reference TRBV19 and TRBJ2-7): DGGITQSPKYLFRKEGQNVTLSCEQNLNHDAMYWYRQDPGQGLRLIYYSQIVNDFQKGDIAEGYSVSREKKESFPLTVTSAQKNPTAFYLCASSIDRETGIYEQYFGPGTRLTVT.

The chain couples TRBV27 to TRBJ2-5, with 11 bases aligning to TRBD2. The J call may be incorrect, as the DNA end agrees better with TRBJ2-7. This CDR3 has 14 residues. Per the germline V gene, CDR1 is MNHEY and CDR2 is SMNVEV (reference sequence). The CDR3 is CASSEGLAVYEQYF. The DNA of the CDR3 is TGTGCCAGCAGTGAGGGACTAGCGGTATACGAGCAGTACTTC.